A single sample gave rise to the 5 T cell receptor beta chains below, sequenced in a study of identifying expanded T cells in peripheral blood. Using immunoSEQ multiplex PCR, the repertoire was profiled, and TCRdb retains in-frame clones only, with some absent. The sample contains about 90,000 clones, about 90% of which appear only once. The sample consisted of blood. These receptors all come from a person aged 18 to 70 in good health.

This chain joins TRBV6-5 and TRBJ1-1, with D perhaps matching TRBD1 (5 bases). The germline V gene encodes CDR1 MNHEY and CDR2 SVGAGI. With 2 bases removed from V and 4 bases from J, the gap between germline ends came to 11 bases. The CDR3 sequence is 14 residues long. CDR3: CASSYMGPGTEAFF. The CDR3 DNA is TGTGCCAGCAGTTACATGGGGCCGGGCACTGAAGCTTTCTTT.

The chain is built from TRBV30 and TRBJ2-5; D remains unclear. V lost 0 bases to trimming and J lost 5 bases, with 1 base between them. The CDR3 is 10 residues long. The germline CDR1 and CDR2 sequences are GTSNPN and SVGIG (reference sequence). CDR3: CAWSVETQYF. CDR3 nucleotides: TGTGCCTGGAGTGTGGAGACCCAGTACTTC.

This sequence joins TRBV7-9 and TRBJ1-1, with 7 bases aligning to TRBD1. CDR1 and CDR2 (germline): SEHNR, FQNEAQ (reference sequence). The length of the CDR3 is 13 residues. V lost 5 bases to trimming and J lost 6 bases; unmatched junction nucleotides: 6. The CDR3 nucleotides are TGTGCCAGCAGCCAGGGGGGAGTGGCTGAAGCTTTCTTT. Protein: CASSQGGVAEAFF.

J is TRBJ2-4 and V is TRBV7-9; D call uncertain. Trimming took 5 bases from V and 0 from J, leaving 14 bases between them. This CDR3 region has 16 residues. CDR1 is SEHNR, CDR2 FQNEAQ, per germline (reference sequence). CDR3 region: CASSPAAELAKNIQYF. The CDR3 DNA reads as TGTGCCAGCAGCCCAGCAGCAGAACTAGCCAAAAACATTCAGTACTTC.

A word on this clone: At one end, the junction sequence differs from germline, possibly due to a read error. CDR3 in amino acids: CASSPWAGRAEQFF. In DNA form, the CDR3 reads TGCGCCAGCAGCCCTTGGGCAGGGAGGGCCGAGCAGTTCTTC. J is TRBJ2-1 and V is TRBV7-2; 7 nucleotides match TRBD2. Germline CDR1 is SGHTA and CDR2 is FQGNSA. This CDR3 is built from 14 residues.